The source of this TCR beta chain is a study of blood T cell repertoires in COVID-19. Study in general: Acute and convalescent COVID-19 specimens originated in the United States, Italy and Spain.

Clones were read by immunoSEQ multiplex PCR, and TCRdb kept only the in-frame ones, dropping some. This table holds 240,000 or so clones, around 90% found once. V lost 2 bases, J lost 5 bases, and 13 bases lay in between. This CDR3 region has 15 residues. The germline CDR1 and CDR2 sequences are MNHEY and SVGAGI. The sample consisted of peripheral blood. This TCR derives from a woman between 40 and 55 years old who had recovered from COVID-19. The chain has TRBV6-5 and TRBJ2-1; D possibly corresponds to TRBD1 (5 bases). The CDR3 spells CASSYQGPTNNEQFF. Written as DNA, the CDR3 is TGTGCCAGCAGTTACCAGGGCCCGACCAACAATGAGCAGTTCTTC.